Listed here are 11 T cell receptor beta chains from one sample, sequenced in a study of identical twins. TCRdb re-called the 5' RACE reads with MiXCR, one entry per CDR3 protein. The sample carries 450,000 or so distinct CDR3 sequences, around an eighth recorded once. Separately, the same data were catalogued under a study of yellow fever vaccine responses in identical twins.

Input material: CD4+ T cells sorted from blood. Receptors originate from a woman aged 18 to 35 in good health.

This clonotype appeared a single time. This sequence joins TRBV3-1 and TRBJ2-7; TRBD1 matches 10 bases. Losses at the gene ends were 6 bases for V and 4 bases for J; bases not matched to a gene: 9. The CDR3 covers 15 residues. Germline V gene sequence: CDR1 LGHDT, CDR2 YNNKEL (reference sequence). The CDR3 here is CASRKGQGVFYEQYF. In DNA form, the CDR3 reads TGTGCCAGCAGAAAAGGACAGGGGGTTTTTTACGAGCAGTACTTC.

V is TRBV7-6 and J is TRBJ2-3; D gene uncertain. V lost 5 bases and J 3 bases, leaving 6 bases between the germline ends. This CDR3 spans 12 amino acids. CDR1 SGHVS and CDR2 FNYEAQ come from the germline V gene. The chain's CDR3 is CASSIETDTQYF. CDR3 bases: TGTGCCAGCAGCATTGAAACAGATACGCAGTATTTT.

This clonotype was observed a few times. V and J are TRBV2 and TRBJ2-7; D possibly corresponds to TRBD2 (5 bases). The CDR3 is made up of 12 amino acids. V was cut by 7 bases and J by 2 bases, with 9 bases left in between. Germline loops: CDR1 SNHLY, CDR2 FYNNEI. This CDR3 is CASNRETYEQYF. CDR3 in DNA: TGTGCCAGCAACCGGGAAACCTACGAGCAGTACTTC.

V is TRBV13 and J is TRBJ2-7; D is unresolved. The CDR3 consists of 14 residues. V was clipped by 5 bases and J by 0 bases, with 11 bases between them. The V gene's germline CDR1 is PRHDT and CDR2 FYEKMQ (reference sequence). The CDR3 nucleotides read TGTGCCAGCAGCCCCAAGGGATTCTCCTACGAGCAGTACTTC. Translating it yields CASSPKGFSYEQYF.

This clonotype was recorded a few times. V usage is TRBV20-1 and J usage is TRBJ2-5; 8 bases are shared with TRBD2. The length of the CDR3 is 17 residues. Germline values: CDR1 DFQATT, CDR2 SNEGSKA (reference sequence). Germline trimming cut 1 base from V and 3 bases from J; bases unmatched to any gene: 13. The CDR3 loop is CSARVVQGPGGEETQYF. The CDR3 nucleotides are TGCAGTGCTAGAGTGGTCCAGGGGCCCGGGGGGGAAGAGACCCAGTACTTC.

In DNA, the CDR3 is TGTGCCAGCAGCGTAGCTGGCGGGAGTTCCTACGAGCAGTACTTC. Translation: CASSVAGGSSYEQYF. The rearrangement joins TRBV11-3 to TRBJ2-7; 7 bases map to TRBD2. From germline, CDR1 is SGHNT and CDR2 YENEEA. This CDR3 spans 15 amino acids. V trimming: 5 bases; J trimming: 1 base; junction bases outside the gene matches: 8.

In its sample, this clonotype was seen a few times. This sequence joins TRBV20-1 and TRBJ2-2, with a possible D match to TRBD2 (5 bases). V was clipped by 3 bases and J by 7 bases, with 15 bases between them. CDR1 is DFQATT and CDR2 is SNEGSKA in the germline V gene (reference sequence). This CDR3 spans 14 amino acids. CDR3 sequence (DNA): TGCAGTGCTAGGTCAGCGGCCCTCGGCGGGGAGCTGTTTTTT. Its protein is CSARSAALGGELFF.

The chain combines TRBV6-5 with TRBJ2-7, with 7 bases aligning to TRBD1. CDR1 and CDR2 (germline): MNHEY, SVGAGI. This CDR3 comprises 14 residues. Trimming took 2 bases from V and 4 from J; bases not matched to a gene: 5. This CDR3 reads CASSYTRGPYEQYF. The CDR3 DNA reads TGTGCCAGCAGTTACACGAGGGGGCCGTACGAGCAGTACTTC.

The V gene is TRBV14, the J gene TRBJ2-1, with 10 bases fitting TRBD1. The CDR3 is made up of 16 amino acids. Trimming cost V 1 base and J 7 bases; bases outside gene matches: 7. Germline lookup yields CDR1 SGHDN and CDR2 FVKESK. In DNA, the CDR3 is TGTGCCAGCAGCCAAGTAATGGGACAGGGGAAGAATGAGCAGTTCTTC. This gives the protein CASSQVMGQGKNEQFF.

At least ten counts were recorded for this clonotype. The rearrangement links TRBV29-1 to TRBJ2-5; tentatively, D is TRBD1 (5 bases). The CDR3 runs 16 residues. Germline CDR1 reads SQVTM; CDR2 reads ANQGSEA. V lost 4 bases and J lost 2, with 20 bases in between. In DNA, the CDR3 is TGCAGCGTTGGATCGATTGGCGGAAGACAGCAAGAGACCCAGTACTTC. Translating it yields CSVGSIGGRQQETQYF.

This clonotype showed up many times. J is TRBJ2-7 and V is TRBV10-3; either TRBD1 or TRBD2 may supply D (5 bases each). CDR3 length: 11 residues. Germline CDR1 is ENHRY and CDR2 is SYGVKD. V was clipped by 11 bases and J by 3 bases, with 11 bases between them. CDR3 in amino acids: CASMGVYEQYF. The CDR3 DNA sequence: TGTGCCTCAATGGGGGTCTACGAGCAGTACTTC.